These 16 T cell receptor beta chains originate from one sample sequenced in a study of OX40 agonist ivuxolimab in advanced cancers. The method was immunoSEQ multiplex PCR; TCRdb's version includes in-frame clones alone and lacks a portion of them. The sample holds tens of thousands of clones; over 85% are singletons and the top ten take roughly 20%. Sequences were derived from CD4+ or CD8+ T cells sorted from blood, sampled in a trial of the OX40 agonist ivuxolimab. Every receptor here comes from an adult with an advanced solid tumor such as melanoma, head and neck, liver or kidney cancer.

The rearrangement links TRBV12-5 to TRBJ1-1, with no clear D. Germline V lookup: CDR1 LGHNT, CDR2 FRNRAP. CDR3 length: 14 amino acids. V was trimmed by 6 bases and J by 6 bases, leaving 17 bases between them. This chain's CDR3 is CASGGPGLVSEAFF. DNA of the CDR3: TGTGCTAGTGGAGGGCCTGGACTGGTCTCTGAAGCTTTCTTT. The full variable domain, in which reference TRBV12-5 and TRBJ1-1 provide the parts outside the CDR3, is DARVTQTPRHKVTEMGQEVTMRCQPILGHNTVFWYRQTMMQGLELLAYFRNRAPLDDSGMPKDRFSAEMPDATLATLKIQPSEPRDSAVYFCASGGPGLVSEAFFGQGTRLTVV.

This chain uses TRBV29-1 with TRBJ1-2; a possible D gene is TRBD1 (6 bases). This CDR3 is 11 amino acids long. V lost 7 bases, J lost 11 bases, and 17 bases lay in between. Germline values: CDR1 SQVTM, CDR2 ANQGSEA. Written as DNA, the CDR3 is TGCAGCGGTGGAGGGGGAATCGAGTACACCTTC. It codes for CSGGGGIEYTF. Supplemented by reference TRBV29-1 and TRBJ1-2, the full variable domain reads SAVISQKPSRDICQRGTSLTIQCQVDSQVTMMFWYRQQPGQSLTLIATANQGSEATYESGFVIDKFPISRPNLTFSTLTVSNMSPEDSSIYLCSGGGGIEYTFGSGTRLTVV.

This chain joins TRBV28 and TRBJ2-1, with D tentatively TRBD1 (6 bases). The CDR3 spans 16 residues. V dropped 3 bases and J dropped 7 bases, with 19 bases sitting between them. Germline V gene lookup returns CDR1 MDHEN and CDR2 SYDVKM. CDR3 protein: CASSFLWQGLRNEQFF. DNA for the CDR3: TGTGCCAGCAGTTTTCTATGGCAGGGGTTGAGGAATGAGCAGTTCTTC.

The V and J genes are TRBV5-1 and TRBJ2-5; D tentatively fits TRBD1 or TRBD2 (7 bases each). The CDR3 has 15 amino acids. Deletions cut 4 bases from V and 0 bases from J, with 13 bases between. Germline CDR1 SGHRS, CDR2 YFSETQ. The CDR3 spells CASSPGGGYQETQYF. CDR3 nucleotide sequence: TGCGCCAGCAGCCCAGGGGGGGGATACCAAGAGACCCAGTACTTC.

The rearrangement links TRBV6-5 to TRBJ2-7; 8 positions match TRBD1. CDR3 length: 14 amino acids. The germline CDR1 and CDR2 sequences are MNHEY and SVGAGI. J was trimmed by 3 bases and V by 2 bases; bases with no gene match: 3. CDR3 DNA: TGTGCCAGCAGTTACCCAGGGGGCTTCTACGAGCAGTACTTC. This gives the protein CASSYPGGFYEQYF.

This clone showed up just a few times. The CDR3 here is CATEGRPGADEQYF. The CDR3 nucleotides are TGTGCCACCGAGGGACGGCCCGGGGCTGACGAGCAGTACTTC. The chain couples TRBV6-1 to TRBJ2-7, with D possibly called TRBD1 or TRBD2 (5 bases each). Trimming stripped 10 bases from V and 5 bases from J, with 21 bases between. This CDR3 region has 14 residues. CDR1 and CDR2 (germline): MNHNS, SASEGT.

This chain connects TRBV11-2 to TRBJ1-6; 10 bases agree with TRBD1. Unmatched junction bases numbered 6, after V lost 5 bases and J lost 8 bases. The CDR3 is 15 amino acids. Germline V CDR1 and CDR2: SGHAT, FQNNGV. The CDR3 bases are TGTGCCAGCAGCCCGGGACAGGGGAACGATTCACCCCTCCACTTT. Translating gives CASSPGQGNDSPLHF.

The rearrangement links TRBV7-9 to TRBJ1-3; D not certain. Trimming stripped 4 bases from V and 0 bases from J, with 10 bases between. Germline-derived CDR1 and CDR2 are SEHNR and FQNEAQ (reference sequence). The CDR3 is made up of 15 amino acids. CDR3 sequence reads: CASSSTPISGNTIYF. CDR3 nucleotides: TGTGCCAGCAGCTCTACTCCCATCTCTGGAAACACCATATATTTT.

DNA of the CDR3: TGTGCTAGTGGTTTGGACGACTCCTACGAGCAGTACTTC. Its translation is CASGLDDSYEQYF. The gene calls are TRBV12-5 and TRBJ2-7, with unresolved D. Germline-derived CDR1 and CDR2 are LGHNT and FRNRAP. The length of the CDR3 is 13 residues. Trimming took off 1 base at V and 0 bases at J, with 4 bases between the two ends.

This chain connects TRBV10-1 to TRBJ2-5, with TRBD2 matching 9 bases. Trimming cost V 0 bases and J 5 bases; bases outside gene matches: 13. Germline loops: CDR1 WNHNN, CDR2 SYGVQD (reference sequence). This CDR3 has 18 residues. DNA for the CDR3: TGCGCCAGCAGTGAGTCCCCCGCCAGCGGGGGGTTCGAGGAGACCCAGTACTTC. Its protein is CASSESPASGGFEETQYF.

J is TRBJ2-3 and V is TRBV11-1, with 11 bases that match TRBD2. The germline gives CDR1 SGHAT, CDR2 FQDESV (reference sequence). CDR3 length: 16 residues. Trimming at V came to 5 bases and at J to 4 bases, leaving 8 bases not matched to a gene. CDR3 sequence (DNA): TGTGCCAGCAGCCCCTCCTTGACTAGCGGGGCAGATACGCAGTATTTT. Residues: CASSPSLTSGADTQYF.

The chain is built from TRBV5-6 and TRBJ1-5, with a weak D call TRBD1 (5 bases). V was trimmed by 2 bases and J by 3 bases, leaving 12 bases between them. Germline lookup yields CDR1 SGHDT and CDR2 YYEEEE. The CDR3 is 15 amino acids. CDR3 coding DNA: TGTGCCAGCAGCTTCGGGGGGTTCTCCAATCAGCCCCAGCATTTT. Translated: CASSFGGFSNQPQHF.

This clone was recorded only once. The chain carries TRBV29-1 and TRBJ2-7, with D possibly TRBD2 on 6 matching bases. This CDR3 contains 15 residues. V lost 5 bases, J lost 2 bases, and 19 bases lay in between. Germline V gives CDR1 SQVTM, CDR2 ANQGSEA. The CDR3 here is CSVTLRDSPTYEQYF. CDR3 in DNA: TGCAGCGTTACATTGCGGGACTCCCCGACCTACGAGCAGTACTTC.

This rearrangement joins TRBV25-1 to TRBJ2-3, with 9 bases fitting TRBD2. Germline loops: CDR1 MGHDK, CDR2 SYGVNS. The CDR3 consists of 17 residues. V dropped 0 bases and J dropped 3; count of bases not matched to a gene: 7. CDR3 sequence (DNA): TGTGCCAGCAGTGAATATAGCTCGCGGGAGGGTACAGATACGCAGTATTTT. It codes for CASSEYSSREGTDTQYF.

V usage is TRBV27 and J usage is TRBJ1-5; D remains unclear. This CDR3 is 12 amino acids long. Deletions cut 5 bases from V and 9 bases from J, with 11 bases between. Per the germline V gene, CDR1 is MNHEY and CDR2 is SMNVEV (reference sequence). The chain's CDR3 is CASSPGGWPQHF. In DNA form, the CDR3 reads TGTGCCAGCAGTCCGGGTGGGTGGCCCCAGCATTTT.

The gene calls are TRBV19 and TRBJ1-1; tentative D call: TRBD1 (6 bases). This CDR3 region has 13 residues. Germline V gene lookup returns CDR1 LNHDA and CDR2 SQIVND (reference sequence). V was pared by 4 bases and J by 4 bases, with 10 bases between. CDR3 residues: CASSKLGATEAFF. CDR3 DNA: TGTGCCAGTAGTAAGTTGGGGGCCACTGAAGCTTTCTTT.